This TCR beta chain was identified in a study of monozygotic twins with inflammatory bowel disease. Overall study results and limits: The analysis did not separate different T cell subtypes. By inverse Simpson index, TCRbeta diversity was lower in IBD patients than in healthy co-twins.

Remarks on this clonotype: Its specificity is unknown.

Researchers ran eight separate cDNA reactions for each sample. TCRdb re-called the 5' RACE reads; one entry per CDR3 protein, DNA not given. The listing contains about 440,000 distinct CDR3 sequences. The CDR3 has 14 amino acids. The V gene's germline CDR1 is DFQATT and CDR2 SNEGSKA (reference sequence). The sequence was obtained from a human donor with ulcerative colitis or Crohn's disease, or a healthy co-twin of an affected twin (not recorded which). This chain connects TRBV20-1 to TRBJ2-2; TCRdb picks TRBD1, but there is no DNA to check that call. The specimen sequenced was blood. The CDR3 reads CSARAGIYTGELFF.